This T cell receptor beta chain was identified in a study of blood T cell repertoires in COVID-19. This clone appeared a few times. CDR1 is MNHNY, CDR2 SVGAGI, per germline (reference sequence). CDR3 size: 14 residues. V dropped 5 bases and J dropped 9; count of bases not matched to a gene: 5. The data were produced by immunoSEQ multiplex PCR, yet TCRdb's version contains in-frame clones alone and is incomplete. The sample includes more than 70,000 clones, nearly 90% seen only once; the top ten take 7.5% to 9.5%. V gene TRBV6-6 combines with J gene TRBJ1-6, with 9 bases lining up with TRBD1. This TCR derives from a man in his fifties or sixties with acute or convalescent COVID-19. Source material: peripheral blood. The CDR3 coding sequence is TGTGCCAGCAGTCAGGACAGGGGTCCTTCACCCCTCCACTTT. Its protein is CASSQDRGPSPLHF.